Listed here are 20 T cell receptor beta chains from one sample, sequenced in a study of shared T cell receptors in the human thymus. TCRdb keeps only in-frame clones here, not all; method: immunoSEQ multiplex PCR. The table shows about 660,000 clones, with approximately 90% occurring only once. These records were also assigned to another study, of human thymus T cells.

The source material was thymocytes. The receptor set was obtained from a boy under three years old with a congenital heart defect.

The chain employs TRBV5-6 and TRBJ2-1; a possible D gene is TRBD1 (5 bases). Germline V lookup: CDR1 SGHDT, CDR2 YYEEEE. The CDR3 is 15 residues long. V lost 3 bases and J lost 5, with 15 bases in between. CDR3 region: CASSCEGQGDNEQFF. The CDR3 DNA is TGTGCCAGCAGCTGTGAAGGGCAGGGCGACAATGAGCAGTTCTTC.

The genes are TRBV19 and TRBJ2-2; 14 nucleotides match TRBD2. The V and J ends lost 4 bases and 5 bases, in that order; junction bases with no gene match: 18. The CDR3 runs to 21 residues. Germline lookup yields CDR1 LNHDA and CDR2 SQIVND (reference sequence). The CDR3 here is CASSTDRGLGTSGSGTGELFF. The CDR3 region has the DNA TGTGCCAGTAGTACCGACAGGGGACTCGGGACTAGCGGGAGCGGTACCGGGGAGCTGTTTTTT.

The chain combines TRBV5-8 with TRBJ2-2, with 7 bases identical to TRBD1. The CDR3 covers 19 residues. The germline CDR1 and CDR2 sequences are SGHTS and YDEGEE. After removal of 2 bases from V and 1 base from J, the junction contained 14 bases not matched to a gene. Written as DNA, the CDR3 is TGTGCCAGCAGCTTCCCGGAGAGGGACAGAAGGATGAACACCGGGGAGCTGTTTTTT. Translating it yields CASSFPERDRRMNTGELFF.

V usage is TRBV27 and J usage is TRBJ2-7; D might be TRBD2 (5 bases). The CDR3 extends over 15 amino acids. Trimming removed 6 bases at V and 2 bases at J, with 17 bases between. Looked up from germline, CDR1 is MNHEY and CDR2 is SMNVEV (reference sequence). The CDR3 sequence: CASSLLGDSPYEQYF. CDR3 in DNA: TGTGCCAGCAGCCTCCTCGGGGATAGCCCCTACGAGCAGTACTTC.

The rearrangement joins TRBV12-5 to TRBJ1-4; possibly TRBD1 for D (6 bases). V was shortened by 8 bases and J by 6 bases, with 7 bases between the two germline ends. This CDR3 spans 11 amino acids. CDR1 and CDR2 (germline): LGHNT, FRNRAP. In DNA form, the CDR3 reads TGTGCTAGTCGGACAGATGAAAAACTGTTTTTT. Translating gives CASRTDEKLFF.

In this sample, this clone turned up once. CDR3 residues: CASSLTGSSHGNTIYF. The CDR3 bases are TGTGCCAGCAGCTTAACAGGCAGTTCTCACGGGAACACCATATATTTT. The chain couples TRBV7-3 to TRBJ1-3; no clear D. The germline V and J ends were trimmed by 0 bases and 7 bases, with 16 bases remaining between them. CDR1 SGHTA and CDR2 FQGTGA come from the germline V gene. This CDR3 is 16 amino acids long.

J is TRBJ2-1 and V is TRBV29-1; TRBD2 is a possible D gene (5 bases). Germline CDR1 reads SQVTM; CDR2 reads ANQGSEA. The CDR3 has 13 residues. Deletions cut 7 bases from V and 2 bases from J, with 12 bases between. The CDR3 spells CSAGSGTYNEQFF. Here the CDR3 DNA reads TGCAGCGCCGGCTCGGGAACCTACAATGAGCAGTTCTTC.

The chain is built from TRBV21-1 and TRBJ2-2; no DNA check was done on the table's D call, TRBD1. TRBV21-1 is described as a pseudogene. This CDR3 is 16 amino acids long. CDR3 nucleotides: TGTGCCAGCAGCACTCGGACAGGCCCGAACACCGGGGAGCTGTTTTTT. Encoded protein: CASSTRTGPNTGELFF.

V and J are TRBV19 and TRBJ2-7, with TRBD2 identical over 11 bases. The V gene's germline CDR1 is LNHDA and CDR2 SQIVND (reference sequence). CDR3 length: 15 residues. J gave up 3 bases and V 5 bases, and 6 bases lay outside the gene matches. Written as DNA, the CDR3 is TGTGCCAGTAGTTTAGCGGGAGGGGAAAGCTACGAGCAGTACTTC. Protein product: CASSLAGGESYEQYF.

CDR3 in amino acids: CASSQSFLAGGPLSYNEQFF. The CDR3 DNA is TGCGCCAGCAGCCAAAGTTTCCTAGCGGGAGGGCCTTTATCCTACAATGAGCAGTTCTTC. J is TRBJ2-1 and V is TRBV4-3; 12 bases map to TRBD2. The germline CDR1 and CDR2 sequences are LGHNA and YSLEER. The length of the CDR3 is 20 residues. Trimming removed 2 bases from V and 1 base from J; junction bases left unmatched: 12.

The CDR3, as DNA: TGTGCCAGCAGTTTAGTTGGGACAGGGGTCATCACCGGGGAGCTGTTTTTT. Encoded protein: CASSLVGTGVITGELFF. The chain combines TRBV27 with TRBJ2-2; 10 bases line up with TRBD1. The CDR3 is 17 residues long. V shed 2 bases and J 4 bases; nucleotides not matched to a gene: 7. Germline loops: CDR1 MNHEY, CDR2 SMNVEV (reference sequence).

The V gene is TRBV6-5, the J gene TRBJ2-7, with unresolved D. Trimming cost V 5 bases and J 0 bases, with 14 bases left between them. Germline V gene sequence: CDR1 MNHEY, CDR2 SVGAGI. The CDR3 is 15 residues long. CDR3 sequence (DNA): TGTGCCAGCAGTCACCGGGTCTCGAGCTCCTACGAGCAGTACTTC. Translating gives CASSHRVSSSYEQYF.

This clone was detected a few times. The chain has TRBV7-8 and TRBJ1-2; 7 nucleotides align to TRBD1. Germline trimming cut 2 bases from V and 5 bases from J; bases unmatched to any gene: 2. This CDR3 spans 13 amino acids. The germline V gene has CDR1 SGHVS and CDR2 FQNEAQ. The CDR3 DNA sequence: TGTGCCAGCAGCTTAAAGACAGGGTATGGCTACACCTTC. This sequence encodes CASSLKTGYGYTF.

This clone has only one observation. The rearrangement uses TRBV7-6 and TRBJ2-2; D is undetermined. The CDR3 is made up of 13 amino acids. Trimming stripped 5 bases from V and 5 bases from J, with 9 bases between. The V gene's germline CDR1 is SGHVS and CDR2 FNYEAQ. CDR3 region: CASSTFQTGELFF. The CDR3 DNA reads as TGTGCCAGCAGCACCTTCCAGACCGGGGAGCTGTTTTTT.

J is TRBJ2-3 and V is TRBV27; 10 bases line up with TRBD2. Germline CDR1 reads MNHEY; CDR2 reads SMNVEV (reference sequence). J was trimmed by 1 base and V by 4 bases; bases with no gene match: 11. The CDR3 spans 18 residues. This CDR3 reads CASSSFVAGGGGTDTQYF. The DNA for the CDR3 is TGTGCCAGCAGTTCGTTCGTAGCGGGAGGAGGTGGCACAGATACGCAGTATTTT.

The CDR3 DNA sequence: TGTGCCAGCTCACCAGGGGCGGAGCCGGAGTGGGAGCAGTACTTC. Amino acid sequence: CASSPGAEPEWEQYF. V usage is TRBV18 and J usage is TRBJ2-7; possibly TRBD1 for D (5 bases). Germline lookup yields CDR1 KGHSH and CDR2 LQKENI. Trimming removed 2 bases at V and 7 bases at J, with 18 bases between. The CDR3 has 15 amino acids.

The chain recombines TRBV14 with TRBJ2-2, with D possibly matching TRBD2 (6 bases). With 4 bases removed from V and 6 bases from J, the gap between germline ends came to 27 bases. Germline-derived CDR1 and CDR2 are SGHDN and FVKESK. The CDR3 runs 19 residues. CDR3 sequence: CASSRQTVRAHGGSGELFF. CDR3 nucleotides: TGTGCCAGCAGCCGACAAACGGTGCGGGCCCATGGAGGGTCCGGGGAGCTGTTTTTT.

The V and J genes are TRBV2 and TRBJ2-3; D possibly corresponds to TRBD2 (5 bases). Germline assignment: CDR1 SNHLY and CDR2 FYNNEI. Deletions cut 7 bases from V and 5 bases from J, with 7 bases between. There are 11 residues in the CDR3. CDR3 nucleotides: TGTGCCAGCACTGCGGGAGATACGCAGTATTTT. As protein: CASTAGDTQYF.

This clone was detected a few times. This chain uses TRBV6-6 with TRBJ2-1; tentative D call: TRBD1 (5 bases). In germline, CDR1 is MNHNY, CDR2 SVGAGI (reference sequence). CDR3 length equals 13 residues. V lost 6 bases and J lost 3, with 9 bases in between. The CDR3 loop is CASSTDNYNEQFF. The CDR3 DNA reads as TGTGCCAGCAGCACGGACAACTACAATGAGCAGTTCTTC.

The genes are TRBV21-1 and TRBJ2-3; the table gives TRBD2 as D, unverified against the DNA. TRBV21-1 is annotated as a pseudogene. The CDR3 totals 16 residues. The CDR3 reads CASSSTGTRRPDTQYF. CDR3 sequence (DNA): TGTGCCAGCAGCTCCACCGGGACTAGGCGGCCAGATACGCAGTATTTT.